This record looks at one TCR beta chain sequence and its context. What it binds is unknown. Data came from immunoSEQ multiplex PCR; TCRdb stores just in-frame clones and leaves some out. This table holds about 89,000 clones, approximately 89% found once. These data originate in a study of T cell repertoires and HLA-DP antigens. Study overall: CD4+ T cells were cocultured with HeLa cells expressing HLA-DP. A couple of male donors and one female donor spanned ages 18-to-29 through 60-to-69.

Negative selection yielded untouched CD4+ T cells of average about 98% purity. Input material: CD4+ T cells from PBMCs. The source is a man between 45 and 60 years old in good health and CMV-seronegative.

The DNA for the CDR3 is TGCGCCAGCAGTCAATCTCATCGGCGGGGACAGGGAGAACCTGAAGCTTTCTTT. Translation: CASSQSHRRGQGEPEAFF. The chain couples TRBV23-1 to TRBJ1-1, with TRBD1 matching 9 bases. TRBV23-1 is flagged as an ORF with uncertain function. This CDR3 has 18 amino acids. V dropped 0 bases and J dropped 6; count of bases not matched to a gene: 14.